This note documents a single T cell receptor beta chain sequence. Antigen: not known. The time point denotes: week 5, during vaccination. The vaccine gave 300 ug of a 20-mer mutant IDH1 peptide subcutaneously per dose. The entry originates in a study of a mutant IDH1 vaccine in newly diagnosed glioma. The V gene's germline CDR1 is SQVTM and CDR2 ANQGSEA. V was trimmed by 6 bases and J by 0 bases, leaving 9 bases between them. The CDR3 loop spans 13 amino acids. Clones were read by immunoSEQ multiplex PCR, and TCRdb kept only the in-frame ones, dropping some. The sample comprises about 54,000 clones, 75% to 85% of which are singletons, and about 3.7% rests with the top ten.

The V gene is TRBV29-1, the J gene TRBJ2-1; D is uncertain. This TCR was recovered from a man aged 25-45 years with glioma. Material: PBMCs, obtained from a glioma patient whose treatment included an IDH1 peptide vaccine. CDR3 protein: CSVRVGSYNEQFF. The CDR3 DNA is TGCAGCGTCCGTGTGGGCTCCTACAATGAGCAGTTCTTC.